Each of the 21 T cell receptor beta chains below was sequenced from the same sample in a study of shared clonotypes between healthy human individuals. Sequencing used immunoSEQ multiplex PCR; TCRdb keeps in-frame clones, though not all of them. The table includes about 460,000 clones, more than 70% detected once. Sequenced input: PBMCs. The receptors here all came from a woman between 40 and 55 years old in good health. Some clones in this sample may be carry-over from other donors' samples.

The table lists this clone with a few counts. This chain joins TRBV5-4 and TRBJ1-2; D unclear. V lost 4 bases and J lost 4, with 14 bases in between. Germline V gene lookup returns CDR1 SGHNT and CDR2 YYREEE (reference sequence). CDR3 length equals 14 residues. CDR3 loop: CASSVPDRGYGYTF. The CDR3 bases are TGTGCCAGCAGCGTACCGGACCGGGGCTATGGCTACACCTTC.

The chain recombines TRBV7-9 with TRBJ2-5; tentatively, D is TRBD2 (5 bases). The CDR3 spans 13 residues. Per germline, CDR1 SEHNR and CDR2 FQNEAQ (reference sequence). Deletions cut 4 bases from V and 2 bases from J, with 8 bases between. The CDR3: CASSSGVQETQYF. Here the CDR3 DNA reads TGTGCCAGCAGCTCCGGGGTGCAAGAGACCCAGTACTTC.

The CDR3 spells CASSKEGVSEELFF. CDR3 nucleotide sequence: TGTGCCAGCAGCAAGGAGGGGGTGTCGGAGGAGCTGTTTTTT. The genes are TRBV11-3 and TRBJ2-2; D tentatively reads TRBD1 or TRBD2 (6 bases each). Trimming removed 5 bases from V and 10 bases from J, with 17 bases in between. The CDR3 runs 14 residues. Germline V gene data show CDR1 as SGHNT and CDR2 as YENEEA.

The V call is TRBV30, the J call TRBJ1-2; TRBD1 matches at 7 bases. V lost 3 bases and J lost 4; bases outside the gene matches: 5. The CDR3 contains 13 residues. CDR1 and CDR2 from the germline V gene are GTSNPN and SVGIG (reference sequence). CDR3 in DNA: TGTGCCTGGAGGGGGGACAGCTTCTATGGCTACACCTTC. This sequence encodes CAWRGDSFYGYTF. The variable domain in full, with the rest retrieved from reference TRBV30 and TRBJ1-2, is SQTIHQWPATLVQPVGSPLSLECTVEGTSNPNLYWYRQAAGRGLQLLFYSVGIGQISSEVPQNLSASRPQDRQFILSSKKLLLSDSGFYLCAWRGDSFYGYTFGSGTRLTVV.

The J gene is TRBJ2-7, the V gene TRBV7-2, with a weak D call TRBD1 (6 bases). CDR3 length: 13 residues. CDR1 and CDR2 (germline): SGHTA, FQGNSA. Between the trimmed V and J ends, which lost 0 bases and 6 bases, there was a span of 9 bases. The DNA of the CDR3 is TGTGCCAGCAGCTTAGCAGGACAGAGCGAGCAGTACTTC. It encodes CASSLAGQSEQYF.

As regards this clone: A far bigger clonotype differs at one base, so this is likely a read error. The CDR3 region is CASSLRLYGCTF. The CDR3 bases are TGTGCCAGCAGCCTTCGACTGTATGGCTGCACCTTC. The gene calls are TRBV28 and TRBJ1-2; no reliable D call. CDR1 is MDHEN and CDR2 is SYDVKM in the germline V gene. The CDR3 is 12 amino acids.

The chain carries TRBV10-3 and TRBJ2-1; 7 bases align to TRBD2. CDR1 is ENHRY, CDR2 SYGVKD, per germline. The CDR3 is 14 amino acids. The V and J ends lost 4 bases and 4 bases, in that order; junction bases with no gene match: 4. DNA of the CDR3: TGTGCCATCAGTGTCCAAGCGGGGTACAATGAGCAGTTCTTC. This encodes CAISVQAGYNEQFF.

The genes are TRBV4-2 and TRBJ1-5; no definite D call. Per the germline V gene, CDR1 is LGHNA and CDR2 is YNFKEQ. The CDR3 has 17 residues. Deletions cut 0 bases from V and 0 bases from J, with 12 bases between. In nucleotides, the CDR3 is TGTGCCAGCAGCCAAGACAGGTCGCTCTATAGCAATCAGCCCCAGCATTTT. This translates into CASSQDRSLYSNQPQHF.

About this clone itself: The same CDR3 arises from other DNA sequences in this sample as well. The V call is TRBV5-1, the J call TRBJ2-2, with TRBD1 identical over 7 bases. V shed 0 bases and J 5 bases; nucleotides not matched to a gene: 4. CDR1 and CDR2 from the germline V gene are SGHRS and YFSETQ. CDR3 size: 15 residues. The DNA of the CDR3 is TGCGCCAGCAGCTTGGGACAGGGTGTGACCGGGGAGCTGTTTTTT. Amino acids: CASSLGQGVTGELFF.

This clone was detected only once. The chain joins TRBV7-9 to TRBJ1-3; D is uncertain. Germline CDR1 is SEHNR and CDR2 is FQNEAQ (reference sequence). V was shortened by 5 bases and J by 2 bases, with 7 bases between the two germline ends. The CDR3 has 13 amino acids. This CDR3 reads CASSQGPGNTIYF. In DNA form, the CDR3 reads TGTGCCAGCAGCCAAGGCCCTGGAAACACCATATATTTT. Full variable domain (missing parts from reference TRBV7-9 and TRBJ1-3): DTGVSQNPRHKITKRGQNVTFRCDPISEHNRLYWYRQTLGQGPEFLTYFQNEAQLEKSRLLSDRFSAERPKGSFSTLEIQRTEQGDSAMYLCASSQGPGNTIYFGEGSWLTVV.

The chain carries TRBV6-4 and TRBJ1-2, with TRBD1 identical over 7 bases. Losses at the gene ends were 3 bases for V and 7 bases for J; bases not matched to a gene: 8. Germline V gene data show CDR1 as MRHNA and CDR2 as SNTAGT. CDR3 length equals 14 residues. DNA for the CDR3: TGTGCCAGCAGTGAAGAGACAGGGCTAGGTGGCTACACCTTC. Amino acid sequence: CASSEETGLGGYTF.

This clone was detected a few times. The chain joins TRBV30 to TRBJ1-1, with D unresolved. V dropped 2 bases and J dropped 3 bases, with 7 bases sitting between them. The CDR3 sequence is 12 residues long. The V gene's germline CDR1 is GTSNPN and CDR2 SVGIG (reference sequence). The CDR3 sequence: CAWSPRDTEAFF. The CDR3 DNA reads TGTGCCTGGAGTCCCCGGGACACTGAAGCTTTCTTT.

As to this clone: Given a much more abundant clone one base away, this may be a read error. This chain connects TRBV2 to TRBJ2-3; 10 bases are a match to TRBD2. The CDR3 runs to 18 residues. In germline, CDR1 is SNHLY, CDR2 FYNNEI. The junction had 14 bases not matched to a gene; V was cut back by 4 bases and J by 4 bases. DNA for the CDR3: TGTGCCAGCAGTGGGGGGGCTAGCGGGAGCCAGAATGCAGATACGCAGTATTTT. This gives the protein CASSGGASGSQNADTQYF.

This clone was picked up one time. This may arise from a read error, as a much more abundant clone is one base away. The chain employs TRBV28 and TRBJ2-5; D gene uncertain. The DNA end is a closer match to TRBJ2-7, so the J assignment may be wrong. The CDR3 sequence is 13 residues long. CDR1 and CDR2 (germline): MDHEN, SYDVKM. CDR3 residues: CASSFLDPYEQYF. The CDR3 nucleotides are TGTGCCAGCAGTTTTTTGGACCCCTACGAGCAGTACTTC.

V is TRBV25-1 and J is TRBJ1-5, with a tentative D call TRBD1 (5 bases). V lost 4 bases and J lost 4, with 14 bases in between. Germline V gives CDR1 MGHDK, CDR2 SYGVNS. This CDR3 contains 15 residues. The CDR3 spells CASSGGGTENQPQHF. The CDR3 DNA sequence: TGTGCCAGCAGTGGGGGAGGGACCGAAAATCAGCCCCAGCATTTT.

The chain links TRBV6-1 to TRBJ2-5; D may correspond to TRBD1 or TRBD2 (5 bases each). Germline V CDR1 and CDR2: MNHNS, SASEGT. The CDR3 contains 14 residues. V gave up 7 bases and J gave up 4 bases, with 16 bases separating them. CDR3 amino acids: CASTPGGFSETQYF. The CDR3 DNA reads as TGTGCCAGCACACCTGGGGGTTTCTCAGAGACCCAGTACTTC.

CDR3 sequence: CATQRAGVNRPYEQYF. The CDR3 DNA reads as TGTGCCACTCAGAGGGCGGGAGTGAATCGCCCCTACGAGCAGTACTTC. This chain joins TRBV13 and TRBJ2-7, with 7 bases lining up with TRBD2. CDR1 and CDR2 (germline): PRHDT, FYEKMQ (reference sequence). CDR3 size: 16 residues. The V segment lost 10 bases and the J segment 2 bases; nucleotides outside the gene matches: 17.

This clone was seen only once. Other DNA sequences in this specimen translate into the identical CDR3. This rearrangement joins TRBV5-1 to TRBJ2-5; D gene uncertain. This CDR3 has 12 amino acids. Germline CDR1 reads SGHRS; CDR2 reads YFSETQ. The V end lost 4 bases, the J end lost 3 bases, and 7 bases lay between the germline ends. The CDR3: CASSLDEETQYF. The CDR3 coding sequence is TGCGCCAGCAGCCTGGACGAAGAGACCCAGTACTTC.

Ten or more counts support this clone. Other nucleotide sequences in the sample specify the same CDR3. This rearrangement joins TRBV28 to TRBJ2-7; 8 nucleotides match TRBD2. The trim removed 3 bases at V and 3 bases at J, leaving 4 bases unmatched. The CDR3 is made up of 14 amino acids. CDR1 MDHEN and CDR2 SYDVKM come from the germline V gene. CDR3 sequence reads: CASSFLLAGYEQYF. The DNA for the CDR3 is TGTGCCAGCAGTTTCCTCCTAGCGGGCTACGAGCAGTACTTC.

The rearrangement joins TRBV23-1 to TRBJ2-7; weak D call: TRBD1 (5 bases). TRBV23-1 is filed as an ORF, its function uncertain. This CDR3 region has 13 residues. V was clipped by 10 bases and J by 0 bases, with 13 bases between them. CDR3 sequence: CATPTANSYEQYF. The CDR3 nucleotides are TGCGCCACCCCGACAGCCAACTCCTACGAGCAGTACTTC.

A remark on this clone: The germline gene is not matched at one end of the junction; a read error may be the cause. The DNA for the CDR3 is TGTGCTAGCAGCGCCCTAGCGGGAGCCGGGGAGCAGTACTTC. It translates to CASSALAGAGEQYF. V usage is TRBV7-7 and J usage is TRBJ2-7; 10 nucleotides line up with TRBD2. In germline, CDR1 is SSHAT, CDR2 FNYEAQ (reference sequence). This CDR3 has 14 residues. The variable domain in full, completed from reference TRBV7-7 and TRBJ2-7, reads GAGVSQSPRYKVTKRGQDVTLRCDPISSHATLYWYQQALGQGPEFLTYFNYEAQPDKSGLPSDRFSAERPEGSISTLTIQRTEQRDSAMYRCASSALAGAGEQYFGPGTRLTVT.